The 4 T cell receptor beta chains in this list originate from one sample, sequenced in a study of blood T cell repertoires in COVID-19. Sequencing used immunoSEQ multiplex PCR; TCRdb keeps in-frame clones, though not all of them. The sample records roughly 80,000 clones, approximately 91% being singletons. Sequenced: peripheral blood. The receptors stem from a man in his 60s with acute or convalescent COVID-19.

V is TRBV11-3 and J is TRBJ2-3, with TRBD2 as a possible D gene (5 bases). The CDR3 covers 14 residues. Trimming removed 3 bases at V and 3 bases at J, with 10 bases between. The germline V gene encodes CDR1 SGHNT and CDR2 YENEEA. The CDR3 bases are TGTGCCAGCAGCTTTGGACTCCTGACAGATACGCAGTATTTT. Amino acids: CASSFGLLTDTQYF.

J is TRBJ2-3 and V is TRBV5-4; TRBD2 matches at 13 bases. Trimming removed 9 bases from V and 2 bases from J; junction bases left unmatched: 6. The CDR3 consists of 15 residues. Per germline, CDR1 SGHNT and CDR2 YYREEE (reference sequence). CDR3 DNA: TGTGCCACGCGGGGACTAGCGGGGTCCACAGATACGCAGTATTTT. Protein sequence: CATRGLAGSTDTQYF. The entire variable domain, with the rest obtained from reference TRBV5-4 and TRBJ2-3, is as follows: ETGVTQSPTHLIKTRGQQVTLRCSSQSGHNTVSWYQQALGQGPQFIFQYYREEENGRGNFPPRFSGLQFPNYSSELNVNALELDDSALYLCATRGLAGSTDTQYFGPGTRLTVL.

This clone was picked up a small number of times. J is TRBJ2-7 and V is TRBV7-2; TRBD2 might be the D (7 bases). CDR1 and CDR2 from the germline V gene are SGHTA and FQGNSA. CDR3 length: 13 residues. The V end lost 6 bases, the J end lost 4 bases, and 13 bases lay between the germline ends. The chain's CDR3 is CASSRGGAYEQYF. The CDR3 region has the DNA TGTGCCAGCAGTCGAGGGGGGGCGTACGAGCAGTACTTC.

CDR3 amino acids: CASSPSGRWSETQYF. DNA for the CDR3: TGTGCCAGCAGCCCTAGCGGGAGGTGGTCGGAGACCCAGTACTTC. J is TRBJ2-5 and V is TRBV5-4; 11 bases agree with TRBD2. The V gene's germline CDR1 is SGHNT and CDR2 YYREEE (reference sequence). V lost 4 bases to trimming and J lost 5 bases; unmatched junction nucleotides: 7. This CDR3 has 15 amino acids.